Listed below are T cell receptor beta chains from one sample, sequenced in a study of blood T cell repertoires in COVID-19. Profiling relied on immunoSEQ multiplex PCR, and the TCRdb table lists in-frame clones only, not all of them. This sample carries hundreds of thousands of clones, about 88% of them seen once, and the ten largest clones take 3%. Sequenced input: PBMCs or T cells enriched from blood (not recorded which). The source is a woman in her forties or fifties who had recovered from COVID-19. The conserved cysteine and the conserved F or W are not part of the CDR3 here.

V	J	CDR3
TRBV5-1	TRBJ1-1	ASSYGTGRTEAF
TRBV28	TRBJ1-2	ASTDFGRVDYGYT
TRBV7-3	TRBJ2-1	ASSPGGPGSYNEQF
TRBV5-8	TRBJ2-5	ASSRASGETQY
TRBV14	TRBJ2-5	ASSQYAGGETQY
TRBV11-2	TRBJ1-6	ASRQTYNSPLH
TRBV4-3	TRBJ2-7	ASSQGRGSLSYEQY
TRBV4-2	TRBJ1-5	ASSHDTNNQPQH
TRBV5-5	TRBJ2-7	ASSSGQGHYEQY
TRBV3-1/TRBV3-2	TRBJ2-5	ASSQSFLRERKTQY
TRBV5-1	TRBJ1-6	ASSLIQGVDSPLH
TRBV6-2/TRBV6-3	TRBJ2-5	ASSYRGETQY
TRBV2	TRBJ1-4	ASSERDRRNEKLF
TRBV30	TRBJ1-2	AGKKGDYGYT
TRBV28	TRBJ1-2	ASTMGQGNYGYT
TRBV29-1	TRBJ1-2	ITNGGASNYGYT
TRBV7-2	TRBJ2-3	ASSLASGRLGTDTQY
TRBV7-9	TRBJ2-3	ASSSEGETDTQY
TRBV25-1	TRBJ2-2	ASSEPAGGSGTGELF
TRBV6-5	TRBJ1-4	ASSDRSGEKLF
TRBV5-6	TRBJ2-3	ASSLFRSGQGGPDTQY
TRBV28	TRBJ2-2	ASIPGALVNTGELF
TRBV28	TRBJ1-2	ASSLTGTLYGYT
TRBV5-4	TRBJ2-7	ASSRPGQGFDEQY
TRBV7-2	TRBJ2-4	ASSLALLAGASEKNIQY
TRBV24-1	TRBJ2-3	ATSDTSGSLGWTQY
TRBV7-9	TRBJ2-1	ASSFLKSSYNEQF
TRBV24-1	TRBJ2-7	ATSATGTSYEQY
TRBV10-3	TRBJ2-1	AISSSSGNNEQF
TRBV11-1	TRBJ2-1	ASGPRGLYNEQF
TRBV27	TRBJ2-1	ASKMIAAYNEQF
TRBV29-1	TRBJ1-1	SVEESVVFEAF
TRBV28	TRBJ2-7	ASFSRRGLSYEQY
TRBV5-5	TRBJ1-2	ASSLGGQGYGYT
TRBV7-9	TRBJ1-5	ASSSGTGFSNQPQH
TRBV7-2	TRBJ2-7	ASSFKLTMLGSCEQY
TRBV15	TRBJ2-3	ATSSIIFGPATQY
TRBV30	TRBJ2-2	AWNGGIFTGELF
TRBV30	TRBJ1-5	AWTSGYGQPQH
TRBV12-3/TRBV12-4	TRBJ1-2	ASSSWTGGGYT
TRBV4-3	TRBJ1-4	ASSQDFYRTANEKLF
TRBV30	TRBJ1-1	AWIGQMNTEAF
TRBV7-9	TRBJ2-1	ASSFILAGGRTYNEQF
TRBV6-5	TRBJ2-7	ASSSMALYEQY
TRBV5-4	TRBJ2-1	ASSLGGGTGQF
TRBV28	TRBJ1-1	ASVPRGRANTEAF
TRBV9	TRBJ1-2	ASSNFYGYT